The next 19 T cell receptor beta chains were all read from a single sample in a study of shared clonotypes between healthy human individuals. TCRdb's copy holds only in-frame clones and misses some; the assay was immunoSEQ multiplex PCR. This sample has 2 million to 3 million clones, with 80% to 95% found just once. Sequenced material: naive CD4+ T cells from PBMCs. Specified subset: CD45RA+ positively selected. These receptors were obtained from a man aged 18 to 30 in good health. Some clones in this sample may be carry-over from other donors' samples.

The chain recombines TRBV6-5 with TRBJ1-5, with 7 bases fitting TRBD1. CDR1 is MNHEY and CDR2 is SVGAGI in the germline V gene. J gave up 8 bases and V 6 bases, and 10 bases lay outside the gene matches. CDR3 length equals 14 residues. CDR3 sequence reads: CASSVRGREEPQHF. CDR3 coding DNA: TGTGCCAGCAGCGTTAGGGGGCGGGAGGAGCCCCAGCATTTT.

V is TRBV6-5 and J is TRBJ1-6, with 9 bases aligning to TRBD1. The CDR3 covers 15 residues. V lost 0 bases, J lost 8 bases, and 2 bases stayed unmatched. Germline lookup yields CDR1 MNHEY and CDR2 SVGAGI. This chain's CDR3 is CASSYSGQGDSPLHF. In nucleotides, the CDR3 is TGTGCCAGCAGTTACTCGGGACAGGGCGATTCACCCCTCCACTTT.

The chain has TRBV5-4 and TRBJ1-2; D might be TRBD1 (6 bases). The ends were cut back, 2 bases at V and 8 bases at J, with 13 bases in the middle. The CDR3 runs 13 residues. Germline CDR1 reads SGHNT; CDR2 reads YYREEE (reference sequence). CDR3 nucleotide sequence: TGTGCCAGCAGCTTCTACGGGACATTAGGCTACACCTTC. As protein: CASSFYGTLGYTF.

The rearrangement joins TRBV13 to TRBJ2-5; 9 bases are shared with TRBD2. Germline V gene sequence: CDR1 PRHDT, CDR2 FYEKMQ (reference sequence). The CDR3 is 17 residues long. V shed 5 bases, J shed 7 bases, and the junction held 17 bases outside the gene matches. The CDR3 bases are TGTGCCAGCAGCCAATCCAGGGGGGCGGGAGGGCTCCCGACCCAGTACTTC. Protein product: CASSQSRGAGGLPTQYF.

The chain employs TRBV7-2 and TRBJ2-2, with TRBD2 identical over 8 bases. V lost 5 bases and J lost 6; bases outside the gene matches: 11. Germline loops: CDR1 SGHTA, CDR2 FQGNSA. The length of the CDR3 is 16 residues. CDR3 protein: CASSKAGTRRSGELFF. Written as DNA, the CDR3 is TGTGCCAGCAGCAAAGCCGGGACTAGAAGGTCCGGGGAGCTGTTTTTT. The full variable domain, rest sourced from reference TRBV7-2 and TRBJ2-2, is GAGVSQSPSNKVTEKGKDVELRCDPISGHTALYWYRQSLGQGLEFLIYFQGNSAPDKSGLPSDRFSAERTGGSVSTLTIQRTQQEDSAVYLCASSKAGTRRSGELFFGEGSRLTVL.

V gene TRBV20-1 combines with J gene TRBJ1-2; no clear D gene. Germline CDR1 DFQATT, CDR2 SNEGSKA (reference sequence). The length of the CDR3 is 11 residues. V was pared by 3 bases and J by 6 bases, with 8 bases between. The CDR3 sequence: CSARSHDGYTF. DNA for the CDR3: TGCAGTGCTAGGAGCCACGATGGCTACACCTTC.

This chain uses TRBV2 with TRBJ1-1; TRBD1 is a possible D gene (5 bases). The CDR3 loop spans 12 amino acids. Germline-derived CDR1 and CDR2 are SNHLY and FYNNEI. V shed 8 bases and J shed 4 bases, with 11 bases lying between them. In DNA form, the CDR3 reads TGTGCCAGCGTGGGGGAGCGCACTGAAGCTTTCTTT. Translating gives CASVGERTEAFF.

The CDR3 DNA reads as TGTGCCAGCAGCTTACAGACTCGACACTCTGGAAACACCATATATTTT. Encoded protein: CASSLQTRHSGNTIYF. The chain uses TRBV7-8 and TRBJ1-3; D is undetermined. CDR3 length: 16 amino acids. The V gene lost 2 bases and the J gene lost 0 bases, with 11 bases spanning the gap. CDR1 SGHVS and CDR2 FQNEAQ come from the germline V gene.

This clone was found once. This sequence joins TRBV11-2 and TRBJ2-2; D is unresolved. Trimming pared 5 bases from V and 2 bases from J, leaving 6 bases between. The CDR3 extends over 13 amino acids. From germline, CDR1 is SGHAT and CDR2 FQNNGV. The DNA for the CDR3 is TGTGCCAGCAGCCCCTCAAACACCGGGGAGCTGTTTTTT. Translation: CASSPSNTGELFF.

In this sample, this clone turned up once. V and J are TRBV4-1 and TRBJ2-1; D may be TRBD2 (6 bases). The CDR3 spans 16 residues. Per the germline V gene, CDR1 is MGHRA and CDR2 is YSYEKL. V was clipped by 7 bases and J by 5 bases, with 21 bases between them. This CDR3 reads CASTPLAETFNNEQFF. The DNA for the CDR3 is TGCGCCAGCACCCCATTAGCGGAAACTTTTAACAATGAGCAGTTCTTC.

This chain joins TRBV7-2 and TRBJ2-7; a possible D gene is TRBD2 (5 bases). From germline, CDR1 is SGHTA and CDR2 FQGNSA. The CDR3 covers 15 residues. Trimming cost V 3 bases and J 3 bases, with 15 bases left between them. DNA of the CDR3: TGTGCCAGCAGCTTGGGGAGCAGTTCCGGCTACGAGCAGTACTTC. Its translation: CASSLGSSSGYEQYF.

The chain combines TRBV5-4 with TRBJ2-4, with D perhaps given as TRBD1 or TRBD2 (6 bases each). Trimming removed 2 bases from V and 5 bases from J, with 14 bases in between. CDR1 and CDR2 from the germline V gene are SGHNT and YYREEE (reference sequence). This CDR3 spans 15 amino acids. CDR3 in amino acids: CASSFGGPEQNIQYF. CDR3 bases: TGTGCCAGCAGCTTTGGGGGGCCGGAACAAAACATTCAGTACTTC.

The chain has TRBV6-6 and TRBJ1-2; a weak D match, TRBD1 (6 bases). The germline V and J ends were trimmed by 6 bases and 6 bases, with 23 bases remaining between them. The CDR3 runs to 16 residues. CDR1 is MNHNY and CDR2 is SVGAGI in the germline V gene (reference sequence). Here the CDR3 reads CASSQEGVLKRDGYTF. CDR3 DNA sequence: TGTGCCAGCAGCCAAGAGGGGGTTCTAAAAAGAGATGGCTACACCTTC.

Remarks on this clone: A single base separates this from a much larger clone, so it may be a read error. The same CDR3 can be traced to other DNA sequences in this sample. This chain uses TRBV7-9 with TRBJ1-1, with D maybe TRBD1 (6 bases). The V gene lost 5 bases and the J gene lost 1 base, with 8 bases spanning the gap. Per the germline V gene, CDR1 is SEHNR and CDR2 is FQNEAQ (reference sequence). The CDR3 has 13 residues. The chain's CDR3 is CASSVQGNTEAFF. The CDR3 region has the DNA TGTGCCAGCAGCGTACAGGGGAACACTGAAGCTTTCTTT.

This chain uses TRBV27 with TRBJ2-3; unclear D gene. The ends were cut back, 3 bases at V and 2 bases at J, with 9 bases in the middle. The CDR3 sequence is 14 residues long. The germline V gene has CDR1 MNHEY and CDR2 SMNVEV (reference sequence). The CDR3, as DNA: TGTGCCAGCAGTTTGGGCCTATACACAGATACGCAGTATTTT. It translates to CASSLGLYTDTQYF.

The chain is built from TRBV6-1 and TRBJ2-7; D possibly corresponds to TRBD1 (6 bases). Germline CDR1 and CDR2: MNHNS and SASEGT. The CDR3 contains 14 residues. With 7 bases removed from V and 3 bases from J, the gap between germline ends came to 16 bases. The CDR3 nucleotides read TGTGCCAGCAACAATCCCGGGACAAACTACGAGCAGTACTTC. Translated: CASNNPGTNYEQYF.

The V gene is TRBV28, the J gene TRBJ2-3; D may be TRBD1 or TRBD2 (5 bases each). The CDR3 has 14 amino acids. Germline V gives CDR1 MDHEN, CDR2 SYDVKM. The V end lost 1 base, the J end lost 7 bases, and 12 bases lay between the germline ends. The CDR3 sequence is CASSLSGASYTQYF. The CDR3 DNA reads TGTGCCAGCAGTTTATCCGGGGCCTCGTATACGCAGTATTTT.

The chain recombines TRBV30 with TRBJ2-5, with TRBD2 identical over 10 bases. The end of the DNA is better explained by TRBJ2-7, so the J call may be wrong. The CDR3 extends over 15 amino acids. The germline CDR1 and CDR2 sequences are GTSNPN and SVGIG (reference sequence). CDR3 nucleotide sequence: TGTGCCTGGAGTGGCCCTAGCGGGAGCTCCTACGAGCAGTACTTC. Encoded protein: CAWSGPSGSSYEQYF.

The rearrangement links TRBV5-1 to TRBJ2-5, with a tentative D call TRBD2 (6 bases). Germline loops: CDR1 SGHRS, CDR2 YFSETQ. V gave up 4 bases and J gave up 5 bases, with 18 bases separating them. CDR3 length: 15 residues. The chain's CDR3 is CASSHSSGRGETQYF. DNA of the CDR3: TGCGCCAGCAGCCACAGCTCCGGGAGAGGCGAGACCCAGTACTTC.